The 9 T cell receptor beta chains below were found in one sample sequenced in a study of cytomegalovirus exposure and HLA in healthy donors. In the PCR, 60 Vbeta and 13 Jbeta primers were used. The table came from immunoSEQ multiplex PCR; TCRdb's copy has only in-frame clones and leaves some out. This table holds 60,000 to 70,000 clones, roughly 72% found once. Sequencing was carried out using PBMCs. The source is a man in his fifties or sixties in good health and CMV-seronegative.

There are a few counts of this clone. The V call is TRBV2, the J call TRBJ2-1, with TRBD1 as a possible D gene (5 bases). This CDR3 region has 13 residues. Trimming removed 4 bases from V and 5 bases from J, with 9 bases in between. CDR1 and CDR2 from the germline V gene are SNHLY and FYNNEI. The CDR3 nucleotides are TGTGCCAGCAGTGTGGGGCAGAACAATGAGCAGTTCTTC. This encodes CASSVGQNNEQFF.

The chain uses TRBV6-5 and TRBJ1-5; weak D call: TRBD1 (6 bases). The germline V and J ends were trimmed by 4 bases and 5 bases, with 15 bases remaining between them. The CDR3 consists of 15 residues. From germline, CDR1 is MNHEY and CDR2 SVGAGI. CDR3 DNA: TGTGCCAGCAGTTGGAGACAGGAGACCGATCAGCCCCAGCATTTT. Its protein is CASSWRQETDQPQHF.

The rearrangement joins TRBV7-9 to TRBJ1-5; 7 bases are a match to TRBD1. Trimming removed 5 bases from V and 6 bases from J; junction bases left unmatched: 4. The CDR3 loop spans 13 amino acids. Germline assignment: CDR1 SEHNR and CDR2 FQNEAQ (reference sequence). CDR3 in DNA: TGTGCCAGCAGCGGGCAGGGGGGTCAGCCCCAGCATTTT. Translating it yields CASSGQGGQPQHF.

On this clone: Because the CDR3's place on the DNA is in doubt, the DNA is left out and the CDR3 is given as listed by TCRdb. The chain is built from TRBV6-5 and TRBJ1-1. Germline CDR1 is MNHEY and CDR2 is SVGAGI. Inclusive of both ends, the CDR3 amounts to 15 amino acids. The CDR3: CASFSVRGGVTEAFF.

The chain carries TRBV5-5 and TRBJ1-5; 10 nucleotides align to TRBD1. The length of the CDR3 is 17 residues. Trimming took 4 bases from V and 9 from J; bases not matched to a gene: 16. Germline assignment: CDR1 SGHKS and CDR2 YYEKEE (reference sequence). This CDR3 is CASSAGQGRLGVGPQHF. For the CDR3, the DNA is TGTGCCAGCAGCGCGGGACAGGGGCGGTTGGGCGTTGGGCCCCAGCATTTT.

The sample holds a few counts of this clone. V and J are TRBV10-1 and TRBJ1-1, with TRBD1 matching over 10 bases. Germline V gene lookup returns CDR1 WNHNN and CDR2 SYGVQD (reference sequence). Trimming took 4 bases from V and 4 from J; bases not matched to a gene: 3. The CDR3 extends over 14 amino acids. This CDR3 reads CASSVDRGGTEAFF. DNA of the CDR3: TGCGCCAGCAGTGTGGACAGGGGGGGCACTGAAGCTTTCTTT.

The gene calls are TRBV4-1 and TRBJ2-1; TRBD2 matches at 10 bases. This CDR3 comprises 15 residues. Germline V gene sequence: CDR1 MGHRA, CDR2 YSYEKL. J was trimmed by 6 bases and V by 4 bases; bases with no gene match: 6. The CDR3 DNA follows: TGCGCCAGCAGCCCGGGACTAGCGTTCCGCAATGAGCAGTTCTTC. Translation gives CASSPGLAFRNEQFF.

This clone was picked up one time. The chain's CDR3 is CASSATGGTGELFF. Written as DNA, the CDR3 is TGTGCCAGCAGCGCGACAGGGGGCACCGGGGAGCTGTTTTTT. The rearrangement uses TRBV9 and TRBJ2-2, with 9 nucleotides matching TRBD1. Germline V CDR1 and CDR2: SGDLS, YYNGEE. V trimming: 3 bases; J trimming: 4 bases; junction bases outside the gene matches: 1. The CDR3 is 14 residues long.

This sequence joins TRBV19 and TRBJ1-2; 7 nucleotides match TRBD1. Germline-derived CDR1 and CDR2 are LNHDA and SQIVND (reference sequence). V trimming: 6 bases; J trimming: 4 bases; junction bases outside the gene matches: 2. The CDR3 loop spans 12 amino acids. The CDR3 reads CASRGQSYGYTF. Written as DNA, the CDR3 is TGTGCCAGTAGGGGACAGTCCTATGGCTACACCTTC.